Below are 18 T cell receptor beta chains sequenced from a single sample in a study of cytomegalovirus exposure and HLA in healthy donors. The PCR employed 60 Vbeta primers together with 13 Jbeta primers. Measured with immunoSEQ multiplex PCR; TCRdb has only the in-frame clones, and not every one. The data contain approximately 82,000 clones, 10% of them seen just once; the ten biggest clones take up approximately 24%. Sequenced: PBMCs. The receptors stem from a man aged 55-75 years in good health and CMV-seropositive.

The V and J genes are TRBV21-1 and TRBJ1-1. TRBV21-1 counts as a pseudogene. This CDR3 spans 11 amino acids. The CDR3 coding sequence is TGTGCCAGCACCCCCCCCTCTGAAGCTTTCTTT. It encodes CASTPPSEAFF.

CDR3 in DNA: TGTGCCAGCAGTGTAAGGGGAGGTTTCGGGGAGCAGTACGTC. Encoded protein: CASSVRGGFGEQYV. V usage is TRBV6-1 and J usage is TRBJ2-7, with D possibly TRBD2 on 6 matching bases. The ends were cut back, 4 bases at V and 7 bases at J, with 17 bases in the middle. Germline V CDR1 and CDR2: MNHNS, SASEGT. This CDR3 comprises 14 residues.

The table lists this clone with a few counts. The chain has TRBV4-2 and TRBJ2-1, with a tentative D call TRBD2 (5 bases). The CDR3 is made up of 14 amino acids. V shed 1 base and J shed 5 bases, with 9 bases lying between them. Looked up from germline, CDR1 is LGHNA and CDR2 is YNFKEQ. The CDR3 DNA is TGTGCCAGCAGCCAAGGTACTAGAGACAATGAGCAGTTCTTC. This sequence encodes CASSQGTRDNEQFF.

This sequence joins TRBV6-6 and TRBJ1-6; unclear D gene. Germline-derived CDR1 and CDR2 are MNHNY and SVGAGI (reference sequence). CDR3 length: 13 residues. V was trimmed by 5 bases and J by 7 bases, leaving 9 bases between them. CDR3 DNA: TGTGCCAGCAGTGGCACGATAAATTCACCCCTCCACTTT. The encoded protein is CASSGTINSPLHF.

This chain links TRBV28 with TRBJ1-4; 7 nucleotides line up with TRBD1. This CDR3 is built from 14 residues. Germline-derived CDR1 and CDR2 are MDHEN and SYDVKM. The trim removed 7 bases at V and 4 bases at J, leaving 6 bases unmatched. The CDR3 region has the DNA TGTGCCAGCACCGCGGACAGGCTTAATGAAAAACTGTTTTTT. Protein sequence: CASTADRLNEKLFF.

The V call is TRBV21-1, the J call TRBJ2-7; the tabulated D call, TRBD1, remains unverified against the DNA. TRBV21-1 is a recognized pseudogene. CDR3 length: 16 residues. CDR3 amino acids: CASSKDREEDPYEQYV. As DNA, the CDR3 is TGTGCCAGCAGCAAGGACAGGGAAGAGGACCCCTACGAGCAGTACGTC.

The chain recombines TRBV5-1 with TRBJ1-1; 9 bases are a match to TRBD1. Per the germline V gene, CDR1 is SGHRS and CDR2 is YFSETQ. V was clipped by 2 bases and J by 4 bases; unmatched bases: 6. This CDR3 has 15 amino acids. CDR3 nucleotide sequence: TGCGCCAGCAGCTTCCGGGACAGGGTCGGCACTGAAGCTTTCTTT. As protein: CASSFRDRVGTEAFF.

This clone has only one observation. This chain links TRBV27 with TRBJ1-1, with a weak D call TRBD1 (6 bases). This CDR3 spans 14 amino acids. Trimming took 3 bases from V and 1 from J, leaving 9 bases between them. Germline-derived CDR1 and CDR2 are MNHEY and SMNVEV (reference sequence). CDR3 nucleotide sequence: TGTGCCAGCAGTTTTCGACAGGCGAACACTGAAGCTTTCTTT. This sequence encodes CASSFRQANTEAFF.

This clone turned up a few times. V is TRBV10-1 and J is TRBJ1-2, with a weak D call TRBD1 (6 bases). Germline-derived CDR1 and CDR2 are WNHNN and SYGVQD (reference sequence). V lost 1 base and J 3 bases, leaving 6 bases between the germline ends. This CDR3 is built from 13 residues. The CDR3 nucleotides are TGCGCCAGCAGTGAGTGGACAGACTATGGCTACACCTTC. This translates into CASSEWTDYGYTF.

This clone occurred a few times. This chain connects TRBV7-2 to TRBJ1-1; 9 bases fit TRBD1. After removal of 1 base from V and 6 bases from J, the junction contained 6 bases not matched to a gene. CDR3 size: 15 residues. Germline V gives CDR1 SGHTA, CDR2 FQGNSA. CDR3 nucleotides: TGTGCCAGCAGCTTAGGGACAGGGGTATTATCTGAAGCTTTCTTT. Protein: CASSLGTGVLSEAFF.

The chain links TRBV11-2 to TRBJ2-3; 7 nucleotides line up with TRBD2. The V gene end was trimmed by 3 bases and the J gene end by 3 bases; junction bases not matched to a gene: 6. The CDR3 sequence is 15 residues long. Germline assignment: CDR1 SGHAT and CDR2 FQNNGV. DNA of the CDR3: TGTGCCAGCAGCTTCCAGCGGGGAGGAACAGATACGCAGTATTTT. Translating gives CASSFQRGGTDTQYF.

A remark on this clone: Other DNA sequences in this specimen translate into the identical CDR3. V gene TRBV6-5 combines with J gene TRBJ2-5; D unresolved. Germline values: CDR1 MNHEY, CDR2 SVGAGI. This CDR3 has 12 amino acids. Trimming cost V 5 bases and J 2 bases, with 6 bases left between them. CDR3 DNA sequence: TGTGCCAGCAGTCCCGGTCAAGAGACCCAGTACTTC. As protein: CASSPGQETQYF.

This clone was seen a few times. The chain employs TRBV29-1 and TRBJ2-7, with 8 bases that match TRBD1. CDR3 length: 13 amino acids. Germline CDR1 is SQVTM and CDR2 is ANQGSEA. V gave up 4 bases and J gave up 6 bases; unmatched junction bases: 8. The CDR3 reads CSVVESTGGEQYV. The DNA of the CDR3 is TGCAGCGTTGTAGAAAGCACAGGGGGCGAGCAGTACGTC.

There are a few counts of this clone. This chain uses TRBV4-1 with TRBJ1-2; D is unresolved. Between the trimmed V and J ends, which lost 3 bases and 3 bases, there was a span of 17 bases. CDR3 size: 16 residues. The germline CDR1 and CDR2 sequences are MGHRA and YSYEKL. CDR3 sequence reads: CASSQQLEGSYYGYTF. The CDR3 bases are TGCGCCAGCAGCCAGCAACTGGAGGGCAGCTACTATGGCTACACCTTC.

The rearrangement joins TRBV6-1 to TRBJ1-5; perhaps TRBD1 as D (5 bases). The CDR3 has 14 residues. Trimming took off 2 bases at V and 5 bases at J, with 10 bases between the two ends. CDR1 MNHNS and CDR2 SASEGT come from the germline V gene. The CDR3 coding sequence is TGTGCCAGCAGTGAAAGGGGCGCATATCAGCCCCAGCATTTT. This gives the protein CASSERGAYQPQHF.

The chain combines TRBV15 with TRBJ2-7, with TRBD1 matching 7 bases. The CDR3 runs to 16 residues. V dropped 5 bases and J dropped 0; count of bases not matched to a gene: 10. Germline V gene lookup returns CDR1 LNHNV and CDR2 YYDKDF (reference sequence). CDR3: CATSDPGQRPSYEQYV. CDR3 nucleotides: TGTGCCACCAGCGACCCGGGACAGCGCCCCTCCTACGAGCAGTACGTC.

J is TRBJ2-5 and V is TRBV4-1; 9 bases map to TRBD2. This CDR3 is 17 amino acids long. V shed 2 bases and J 4 bases; nucleotides not matched to a gene: 11. Germline-derived CDR1 and CDR2 are MGHRA and YSYEKL. DNA for the CDR3: TGCGCCAGCAGCCAATGGGCTAGCGGGGCATCGCGAGAGACCCAGTACTTC. It yields the protein CASSQWASGASRETQYF.

This clone turned up a few times. The chain joins TRBV7-2 to TRBJ1-1; maybe TRBD1 (5 bases). Deletions cut 5 bases from V and 4 bases from J, with 23 bases between. The germline gives CDR1 SGHTA, CDR2 FQGNSA. The CDR3 has 17 residues. This CDR3 is CASSLGRQMGFGTEAFF. Here the CDR3 DNA reads TGTGCCAGCAGCCTGGGGCGGCAGATGGGTTTCGGCACTGAAGCTTTCTTT.